Following are 9 T cell receptor beta chains from one sample sequenced in a study of blood T cell repertoires in COVID-19. The method was immunoSEQ multiplex PCR; TCRdb's version includes in-frame clones alone and lacks a portion of them. The sample lists tens of thousands of clones, 86% occurring once. Sequenced: peripheral blood. Source of these receptors: a human donor with active COVID-19. The donor label of this sample is uncertain.

The rearrangement uses TRBV7-3 and TRBJ2-3; maybe TRBD2 (6 bases). This CDR3 contains 15 residues. V was cut by 4 bases and J by 5 bases, with 16 bases left in between. CDR1 SGHTA and CDR2 FQGTGA come from the germline V gene. The CDR3 nucleotides are TGTGCCAGCAGCTCCAGGAGGCTAGCGCGAGATACGCAGTATTTT. This gives the protein CASSSRRLARDTQYF.

CDR3 residues: CASSFQTGPSYEQYF. The CDR3 DNA follows: TGTGCCAGCAGCTTCCAGACAGGGCCCTCTTACGAGCAGTACTTC. The chain is built from TRBV7-6 and TRBJ2-7; 7 positions agree with TRBD1. The length of the CDR3 is 15 residues. Trimming cost V 3 bases and J 4 bases; bases outside gene matches: 9. Germline-derived CDR1 and CDR2 are SGHVS and FNYEAQ.

This rearrangement joins TRBV27 to TRBJ1-2; D not certain. The ends were cut back, 2 bases at V and 4 bases at J, with 14 bases in the middle. Per the germline V gene, CDR1 is MNHEY and CDR2 is SMNVEV (reference sequence). This CDR3 comprises 15 residues. CDR3 protein: CASSLGPDTRYGYTF. CDR3 coding DNA: TGTGCCAGCAGTTTAGGCCCAGACACCCGCTATGGCTACACCTTC.

This clone was counted a few times. This chain joins TRBV7-9 and TRBJ1-3; D call uncertain. V dropped 5 bases and J dropped 0 bases, with 20 bases sitting between them. The germline gives CDR1 SEHNR, CDR2 FQNEAQ (reference sequence). CDR3 length: 18 amino acids. CDR3 bases: TGTGCCAGCAGCCCCCCCATGGAGGCGGGAGGCTCTGGAAACACCATATATTTT. This encodes CASSPPMEAGGSGNTIYF.

J is TRBJ2-3 and V is TRBV6-6; 11 bases align to TRBD2. This CDR3 spans 17 amino acids. Trimming took 5 bases from V and 5 from J; bases not matched to a gene: 12. Germline V gene lookup returns CDR1 MNHNY and CDR2 SVGAGI (reference sequence). In DNA form, the CDR3 reads TGTGCCAGCAGTCACGAGGCTAGCGGGAGGTCTATAGATACGCAGTATTTT. Its translation: CASSHEASGRSIDTQYF.

The chain has TRBV7-3 and TRBJ1-2, with 10 bases fitting TRBD1. Germline-derived CDR1 and CDR2 are SGHTA and FQGTGA. CDR3 length: 17 amino acids. Unmatched junction bases numbered 14, after V lost 5 bases and J lost 5 bases. The CDR3 sequence: CASSDGSATGGWYGYTF. In DNA, the CDR3 is TGTGCCAGCAGCGATGGGTCCGCGACAGGGGGCTGGTATGGCTACACCTTC.

V gene TRBV30 combines with J gene TRBJ2-7, with 12 bases identical to TRBD1. The J segment lost 7 bases and the V segment lost 3 bases, leaving 7 bases of the junction unmatched. There are 14 residues in the CDR3. Germline CDR1 is GTSNPN and CDR2 is SVGIG (reference sequence). The CDR3 spells CAWSPGTGGREQYF. CDR3 bases: TGTGCCTGGAGCCCCGGGACAGGGGGCCGTGAGCAGTACTTC. Filled out from reference TRBV30 and TRBJ2-7, the complete variable domain reads SQTIHQWPATLVQPVGSPLSLECTVEGTSNPNLYWYRQAAGRGLQLLFYSVGIGQISSEVPQNLSASRPQDRQFILSSKKLLLSDSGFYLCAWSPGTGGREQYFGPGTRLTVT.

The V gene is TRBV11-3, the J gene TRBJ2-5; 10 bases are shared with TRBD1. The germline V gene encodes CDR1 SGHNT and CDR2 YENEEA. With 5 bases clipped from V and 5 bases from J, the junction kept 11 bases outside the gene matches. This CDR3 is built from 16 residues. The CDR3 DNA is TGTGCCAGCAGCGAAACCTCCCTGACAGGGGGCGAGACCCAGTACTTC. Amino acids: CASSETSLTGGETQYF.

This clone was counted once. The chain couples TRBV5-1 to TRBJ2-5; a weak D match, TRBD2 (5 bases). This CDR3 has 15 amino acids. V lost 0 bases and J lost 3, with 12 bases in between. CDR1 is SGHRS and CDR2 is YFSETQ in the germline V gene. The CDR3 coding sequence is TGCGCCAGCAGCTTGGAAGGGCTAGCTAAAGAGACCCAGTACTTC. It specifies CASSLEGLAKETQYF.